Presented here are 32 T cell receptor beta chains from one specimen sequenced in a study of T cell repertoires in cytomegalovirus infection. TCRdb fed the reads into MiXCR, producing one record per CDR3 protein. The sample holds under 350,000 distinct CDR3 sequences, around 10% seen once. Material: PBMCs. The receptors shown here come from a human donor in good health (CMV status not recorded). Some clones in this sample may be carry-over from other donors' samples.

The sample holds many counts of this clonotype. The rearrangement links TRBV4-3 to TRBJ1-5; no firm D call. This CDR3 comprises 15 residues. The V end lost 0 bases, the J end lost 4 bases, and 10 bases lay between the germline ends. Looked up from germline, CDR1 is LGHNA and CDR2 is YSLEER. The CDR3 region is CASSQDIWSNQPQHF. Here the CDR3 DNA reads TGCGCCAGCAGCCAAGATATATGGAGTAATCAGCCCCAGCATTTT.

In this sample, this clonotype turned up many times. This chain connects TRBV2 to TRBJ2-2; possible D gene TRBD1, 5 bases. In germline, CDR1 is SNHLY, CDR2 FYNNEI. V lost 7 bases to trimming and J lost 5 bases, with 14 bases between them. CDR3 length: 14 residues. The CDR3 protein is CASTRDSRTGELFF. The CDR3 bases are TGTGCCAGCACGAGAGACAGTCGAACCGGGGAGCTGTTTTTT.

This clonotype was seen at least ten times. The V call is TRBV14, the J call TRBJ2-3; the D gene is possibly TRBD2 (6 bases). V shed 4 bases and J shed 3 bases, with 14 bases lying between them. CDR1 is SGHDN and CDR2 is FVKESK in the germline V gene. There are 15 residues in the CDR3. The CDR3 spells CASSPMRGGTDTQYF. The CDR3 DNA reads TGTGCCAGCAGCCCCATGAGGGGAGGAACAGATACGCAGTATTTT.

This clonotype was counted ten times or more. The chain joins TRBV24-1 to TRBJ2-1, with D possibly TRBD1 on 5 matching bases. The length of the CDR3 is 12 residues. V lost 9 bases to trimming and J lost 6 bases, with 11 bases between them. The germline V gene has CDR1 KGHDR and CDR2 SFDVKD. CDR3 in amino acids: CATRGASNEQFF. Here the CDR3 DNA reads TGTGCCACCCGTGGGGCGTCCAATGAGCAGTTCTTC.

The chain uses TRBV24-1 and TRBJ2-3, with 14 bases fitting TRBD2. Germline CDR1 and CDR2: KGHDR and SFDVKD. The CDR3 is 14 amino acids. Trimming removed 10 bases from V and 5 bases from J; junction bases left unmatched: 4. The CDR3 DNA reads as TGTGCCACAGGGACTAGCGGGGGTCGAGATACGCAGTATTTT. Translating it yields CATGTSGGRDTQYF.

This clonotype was seen at least ten times. This sequence joins TRBV12-3 or TRBV12-4 and TRBJ2-1, with a weak D call TRBD2 (5 bases). With 11 bases removed from V and 5 bases from J, the gap between germline ends came to 10 bases. The CDR3 length is 11 residues. The CDR3 sequence: CASGRNNEQFF. In DNA form, the CDR3 reads TGTGCCTCGGGAAGGAACAATGAGCAGTTCTTC.

This clonotype was seen many times. The chain combines TRBV6-2 or TRBV6-3 with TRBJ1-2; D might be TRBD1 (5 bases). CDR3 length equals 17 residues. Trimming removed 2 bases at V and 7 bases at J, with 23 bases between. The germline V gene has CDR1 MNHEY and CDR2 SVGEGT. This CDR3 reads CASSYGWGEQEKSGYTF. The CDR3 bases are TGTGCCAGCAGTTACGGCTGGGGGGAACAGGAGAAGAGTGGCTACACCTTC.

This clonotype has only a few counts. CDR3 loop: CSARDYEGNQPQHF. DNA of the CDR3: TGCAGTGCTAGAGATTACGAGGGCAATCAGCCCCAGCATTTT. V and J are TRBV20-1 and TRBJ1-5, with D unclear. V dropped 0 bases and J dropped 2 bases, with 8 bases sitting between them. CDR1 is DFQATT and CDR2 is SNEGSKA in the germline V gene (reference sequence). The CDR3 length is 14 residues.

This clonotype showed up many times. This chain joins TRBV7-2 and TRBJ1-5; unclear D gene. Germline lookup yields CDR1 SGHTA and CDR2 FQGNSA. The V end lost 2 bases, the J end lost 1 base, and 12 bases lay between the germline ends. This CDR3 is built from 16 residues. CDR3 sequence (DNA): TGTGCCAGCAGCTTACATGGGATCCTAAGCAATCAGCCCCAGCATTTT. Translation: CASSLHGILSNQPQHF.

V is TRBV10-3 and J is TRBJ2-2, with a possible D match to TRBD2 (5 bases). V was pared by 5 bases and J by 5 bases, with 12 bases between. Germline CDR1 reads ENHRY; CDR2 reads SYGVKD. The CDR3 loop spans 14 amino acids. The CDR3, as DNA: TGTGCCATCAGTCCGGGAAGGGATACCGGGGAGCTGTTTTTT. Translating it yields CAISPGRDTGELFF.

The table lists this clonotype with many counts. The chain carries TRBV29-1 and TRBJ1-5; maybe TRBD1 (6 bases). The CDR3 totals 14 residues. The V end lost 5 bases, the J end lost 0 bases, and 11 bases lay between the germline ends. CDR1 and CDR2 (germline): SQVTM, ANQGSEA. CDR3: CSVSGQYSNQPQHF. For the CDR3, the DNA is TGCAGCGTTTCGGGACAATATAGCAATCAGCCCCAGCATTTT.

In its sample, this clonotype was seen many times. The V and J genes are TRBV7-9 and TRBJ1-5, with 7 bases fitting TRBD1. CDR1 and CDR2 (germline): SEHNR, FQNEAQ (reference sequence). The ends lost 1 base at V and 1 base at J; junction bases unmatched: 7. The CDR3 runs 17 residues. CDR3 region: CASSLDRGGISNQPQHF. CDR3 DNA: TGTGCCAGCAGCTTAGACAGGGGCGGTATCAGCAATCAGCCCCAGCATTTT.

The CDR3 DNA reads as TGTGCCAGCAGCCACGGGATAAATTCACCCCTCCACTTT. Protein sequence: CASSHGINSPLHF. V usage is TRBV14 and J usage is TRBJ1-6; unclear D gene. CDR3 length: 13 residues. In germline, CDR1 is SGHDN, CDR2 FVKESK. V shed 3 bases and J shed 7 bases, with 7 bases lying between them.

The table lists this clonotype with many counts. This chain links TRBV6-4 with TRBJ2-1; TRBD1 matches at 9 bases. Germline-derived CDR1 and CDR2 are MRHNA and SNTAGT. CDR3 size: 14 residues. The V gene end was trimmed by 3 bases and the J gene end by 6 bases; junction bases not matched to a gene: 3. The CDR3 loop reads CASSEQGARNEQFF. In DNA form, the CDR3 reads TGTGCCAGCAGTGAACAGGGGGCGCGCAATGAGCAGTTCTTC.

V usage is TRBV20-1 and J usage is TRBJ2-1, with D possibly being TRBD2 (7 bases). The CDR3 runs to 13 residues. Trimming cost V 6 bases and J 6 bases, with 15 bases left between them. The germline V gene encodes CDR1 DFQATT and CDR2 SNEGSKA (reference sequence). The CDR3 region is CSAEGGVGNEQFF. Here the CDR3 DNA reads TGCAGTGCCGAGGGGGGGGTCGGCAATGAGCAGTTCTTC.

This clonotype came up a few times. The J gene is TRBJ2-5, the V gene TRBV2; 12 bases are shared with TRBD2. CDR3 length equals 15 residues. Germline CDR1 is SNHLY and CDR2 is FYNNEI. The junction had 5 bases not matched to a gene; V was cut back by 4 bases and J by 5 bases. The CDR3 DNA follows: TGTGCCAGCAGTGCTAGCGGGGGGGCCCACGAGACCCAGTACTTC. It is translated as CASSASGGAHETQYF.

This clonotype was observed many times. The J gene is TRBJ1-1, the V gene TRBV7-2, with TRBD1 identical over 9 bases. CDR1 is SGHTA, CDR2 FQGNSA, per germline. The V segment lost 5 bases and the J segment 3 bases; nucleotides outside the gene matches: 7. This CDR3 is built from 15 residues. This chain's CDR3 is CASSTRTGEYTEAFF. DNA of the CDR3: TGTGCCAGCAGCACCCGGACAGGGGAATACACTGAAGCTTTCTTT.

The J gene is TRBJ2-7, the V gene TRBV5-6; D is ambiguous. The V gene's germline CDR1 is SGHDT and CDR2 YYEEEE. V was shortened by 0 bases and J by 6 bases, with 13 bases between the two germline ends. CDR3 length equals 14 residues. The CDR3 region is CASSLGPRPSEQYV. The CDR3 DNA reads TGTGCCAGCAGCTTGGGGCCAAGGCCAAGCGAGCAGTACGTC.

This clonotype was detected many times. An end of the junction differs from the germline gene, which may be a read error. The chain has TRBV7-7 and TRBJ2-1; D not resolved. The CDR3 covers 13 residues. Germline V gene sequence: CDR1 SSHAT, CDR2 FNYEAQ (reference sequence). The CDR3 nucleotides are TGTGCTAGCAGCTTAGAACAGTTCAATGAGCAGTTCTTC. Translated: CASSLEQFNEQFF.

As to this clonotype: This could be a read error, since a much larger clone is one nucleotide away. V usage is TRBV4-1 and J usage is TRBJ2-5, with a possible D match to TRBD1 (5 bases). Germline loops: CDR1 MGHRA, CDR2 YSYEKL. There are 14 residues in the CDR3. As DNA, the CDR3 is TGCGCCAGCAACCAAGTGGGCAGGGAACAGACCCAGTACTTC. Residues: CASNQVGREQTQYF.

In this sample, this clonotype turned up many times. The chain has TRBV7-2 and TRBJ2-7; no clear D. Germline CDR1 is SGHTA and CDR2 is FQGNSA. The CDR3 sequence is 13 residues long. Deletions cut 5 bases from V and 4 bases from J, with 12 bases between. CDR3 coding DNA: TGTGCCAGCAGCCGCAATCCGGGTTACGAGCAGTACGTC. This codes for CASSRNPGYEQYV.

This clonotype was found many times. The chain uses TRBV5-5 and TRBJ2-3; D gene unclear. Trimming pared 0 bases from V and 2 bases from J, leaving 13 bases between. Per germline, CDR1 SGHKS and CDR2 YYEKEE (reference sequence). CDR3 size: 16 residues. The chain's CDR3 is CASSLAGSSLTDTQYF. In DNA form, the CDR3 reads TGTGCCAGCAGCTTGGCCGGTTCGTCTCTCACAGATACGCAGTATTTT.

This clonotype occurred many times. The chain links TRBV6-2 or TRBV6-3 to TRBJ1-2; 9 positions agree with TRBD1. From germline, CDR1 is MNHEY and CDR2 SVGEGT. The CDR3 is 12 residues long. V gave up 11 bases and J gave up 1 base; unmatched junction bases: 2. The CDR3 spells CASGQGNYGYTF. The CDR3 bases are TGTGCCTCGGGACAGGGTAACTATGGCTACACCTTC.

This clonotype was seen repeatedly, ten times or more. This sequence joins TRBV5-6 and TRBJ1-2; D is undetermined. In germline, CDR1 is SGHDT, CDR2 YYEEEE. The CDR3 is 14 amino acids. V was shortened by 1 base and J by 6 bases, with 13 bases between the two germline ends. The CDR3 DNA sequence: TGTGCCAGCAGCTTGCCGGGGAGGACCAATGGCTACACCTTC. Amino acid sequence: CASSLPGRTNGYTF.

Ten or more counts support this clonotype. The chain carries TRBV20-1 and TRBJ2-3; no reliable D call. There are 12 residues in the CDR3. Trimming took off 0 bases at V and 5 bases at J, with 6 bases between the two ends. Germline values: CDR1 DFQATT, CDR2 SNEGSKA (reference sequence). The CDR3 nucleotides are TGCAGTGCTAGAGATTCAAGAGATACGCAGTATTTT. Encoded protein: CSARDSRDTQYF.

This clonotype was recorded at least ten times. CDR3 sequence (DNA): TGTGCCACCTCCTTAAGGGGGGGGACCCACAATGAGCAGTTCTTC. Its translation is CATSLRGGTHNEQFF. This chain connects TRBV7-3 to TRBJ2-1; tentative D call: TRBD2 (7 bases). Germline V gene sequence: CDR1 SGHTA, CDR2 FQGTGA. The V end was cut by 10 bases, the J end by 5 bases, with 21 bases between. This CDR3 has 15 residues.

The sample holds one count of this clonotype. A much larger clone differs from this one at a single base, so this may be a read error. The chain couples TRBV7-3 to TRBJ1-1, with a tentative D call TRBD1 (6 bases). Germline lookup yields CDR1 SGHTA and CDR2 FQGTGA. The ends were cut back, 5 bases at V and 3 bases at J, with 10 bases in the middle. This CDR3 contains 13 residues. The CDR3 DNA reads TGTGCCAGCAGCCCCAACAGGGACACTGAAGCTTTCTTT. Translating it yields CASSPNRDTEAFF. Full variable domain (rest looked up from reference TRBV7-3 and TRBJ1-1): GAGVSQTPSNKVTEKGKYVELRCDPISGHTALYWYRQSLGQGPEFLIYFQGTGAADDSGLPNDRFFAVRPEGSVSTLKIQRTERGDSAVYLCASSPNRDTEAFFGQGTRLTVV.

This clonotype was seen many times. V usage is TRBV6-2 or TRBV6-3 and J usage is TRBJ2-3; D unclear. The germline V gene encodes CDR1 MNHEY and CDR2 SVGEGT. V was trimmed by 6 bases and J by 8 bases, leaving 12 bases between them. The CDR3 covers 12 residues. The CDR3 sequence is CASSFRITTQYF. The CDR3 nucleotides are TGTGCCAGCAGCTTCAGGATTACTACGCAGTATTTT.

This clonotype came up many times. This chain joins TRBV7-2 and TRBJ2-2; 9 positions agree with TRBD2. Per the germline V gene, CDR1 is SGHTA and CDR2 is FQGNSA. The CDR3 loop spans 17 amino acids. After removal of 5 bases from V and 2 bases from J, the junction contained 9 bases not matched to a gene. The CDR3 loop reads CASSPWLRGGNTGELFF. In nucleotides, the CDR3 is TGTGCCAGCAGCCCATGGCTGCGGGGGGGCAACACCGGGGAGCTGTTTTTT.

V is TRBV4-1 and J is TRBJ1-1, with D unclear. V gave up 1 base and J gave up 7 bases, with 10 bases separating them. Germline V gene sequence: CDR1 MGHRA, CDR2 YSYEKL. The CDR3 has 13 amino acids. The CDR3 loop reads CASSQVDAGEAFF. The CDR3 DNA is TGCGCCAGCAGCCAAGTGGATGCCGGTGAAGCTTTCTTT.

In this sample, this clonotype turned up many times. This chain connects TRBV29-1 to TRBJ2-3; no clear D. Germline CDR1 reads SQVTM; CDR2 reads ANQGSEA. The CDR3 has 14 residues. V was pared by 3 bases and J by 5 bases, with 15 bases between. The CDR3 coding sequence is TGCAGCGTTGACCGCTTGGGGTTAGGAGATACGCAGTATTTT. It yields the protein CSVDRLGLGDTQYF.

This clonotype was observed many times. The chain combines TRBV19 with TRBJ1-5; D unresolved. The CDR3 contains 12 residues. Germline V gene lookup returns CDR1 LNHDA and CDR2 SQIVND (reference sequence). V was cut by 9 bases and J by 3 bases, with 9 bases left in between. The chain's CDR3 is CASAKYNQPQHF. The CDR3 DNA is TGTGCCAGCGCTAAATACAATCAGCCCCAGCATTTT.